This paragraph reports one T cell receptor (beta chain). Sequencing used immunoSEQ multiplex PCR; TCRdb keeps in-frame clones, though not all of them. The sample has a few hundred thousand clones, 86% seen once. The entry originates in a study of blood T cell repertoires in COVID-19. Germline V CDR1 and CDR2: LGHNA, YSLEER. The CDR3 is 19 residues long. V lost 3 bases and J lost 8, with 29 bases in between. V and J are TRBV4-3 and TRBJ2-1; unclear D gene. This TCR was sampled from a woman between 40 and 50 years old with acute COVID-19. Sequences were obtained from PBMCs or T cells enriched from blood (not recorded which). This CDR3 reads CASSHTLKQSSYATDEQFF. CDR3 coding DNA: TGCGCCAGCAGCCATACCCTAAAACAATCATCCTACGCTACAGATGAGCAGTTCTTC.